The 6 T cell receptor beta chains below were found in one sample sequenced in a study of early T cells in non-severe SARS-CoV-2 infection. TCRdb redid the calling of the 5' RACE reads with MiXCR, one entry per CDR3 protein. This sample has tens of thousands of distinct CDR3 sequences, with approximately 5% found just once. The sequencing sample was made of whole blood. The receptors shown here come from an adult who was a healthcare worker with PCR-confirmed SARS-CoV-2 infection or an uninfected control (not recorded which).

This clonotype was recorded many times. The chain uses TRBV29-1 and TRBJ2-7, with 13 nucleotides matching TRBD2. V shed 0 bases and J 3 bases; nucleotides not matched to a gene: 8. The length of the CDR3 is 17 residues. Germline V lookup: CDR1 SQVTM, CDR2 ANQGSEA. CDR3 sequence: CSVEDWGLAGPSYEQYF. CDR3 coding DNA: TGCAGCGTTGAAGATTGGGGACTAGCGGGGCCGAGCTACGAGCAGTACTTC.

This clonotype was detected many times. This chain links TRBV19 with TRBJ2-3, with 9 bases that match TRBD1. The junction had 10 bases not matched to a gene; V was cut back by 10 bases and J by 14 bases. This CDR3 spans 11 amino acids. The germline V gene has CDR1 LNHDA and CDR2 SQIVND (reference sequence). CDR3 loop: CATHAGTGLYF. For the CDR3, the DNA is TGTGCCACCCATGCCGGGACAGGGCTGTATTTT.

This clonotype appeared many times. The chain is built from TRBV5-1 and TRBJ2-1, with D possibly called TRBD1 or TRBD2 (5 bases each). The CDR3 consists of 16 residues. Looked up from germline, CDR1 is SGHRS and CDR2 is YFSETQ. V gave up 0 bases and J gave up 4 bases, with 14 bases separating them. The DNA of the CDR3 is TGCGCCAGCAGCTTGGCCGTAGGGGACCCATACAATGAGCAGTTCTTC. It translates to CASSLAVGDPYNEQFF.

This clonotype was picked up many times. The chain combines TRBV6-6 with TRBJ1-2; D remains unclear. With 0 bases removed from V and 3 bases from J, the gap between germline ends came to 14 bases. This CDR3 spans 16 amino acids. Germline-derived CDR1 and CDR2 are MNHNY and SVGAGI (reference sequence). CDR3 in DNA: TGTGCCAGCAGTTACTCCTTCAATGGGGATGACTATGGCTACACCTTC. This encodes CASSYSFNGDDYGYTF.

The V call is TRBV12-3 or TRBV12-4, the J call TRBJ1-6; D call uncertain. The CDR3 extends over 13 amino acids. With 4 bases removed from V and 14 bases from J, the gap between germline ends came to 15 bases. In DNA form, the CDR3 reads TGTGCCAGCAGTTCCCCCGTCGGTTGGGCCCTCCACTTT. It is translated as CASSSPVGWALHF.

In this sample, this clonotype turned up many times. The chain is built from TRBV25-1 and TRBJ1-2; D is undetermined. Trimming shortened V by 4 bases and J by 4 bases, and 13 bases separated the two germline ends. Germline-derived CDR1 and CDR2 are MGHDK and SYGVNS. The CDR3 is 14 residues long. The chain's CDR3 is CASSARPPFYGYTF. CDR3 sequence (DNA): TGTGCCAGCAGTGCCCGACCACCTTTCTATGGCTACACCTTC.